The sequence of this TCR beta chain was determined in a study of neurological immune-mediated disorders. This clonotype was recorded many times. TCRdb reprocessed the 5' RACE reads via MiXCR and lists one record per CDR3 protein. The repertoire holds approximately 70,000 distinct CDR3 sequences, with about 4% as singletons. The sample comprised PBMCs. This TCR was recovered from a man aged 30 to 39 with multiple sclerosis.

The CDR3 spells CAISLAGAPHQYF. The CDR3 coding sequence is TGTGCCATCAGCCTAGCGGGGGCCCCGCATCAGTACTTC. The chain carries TRBV10-3 and TRBJ2-5, with TRBD2 matching 10 bases. V was clipped by 6 bases and J by 11 bases; unmatched bases: 9. The CDR3 is made up of 13 amino acids. In germline, CDR1 is ENHRY, CDR2 SYGVKD.